Below are 21 T cell receptor beta chains sequenced from a single sample in a study of beta chain features in type 1 diabetes. The authors reverse transcribed all of the isolated RNA, so sequencing captured expressed TCRB transcripts. Repertoires were generated with immunoSEQ multiplex PCR, while TCRdb's copy carries only in-frame clones and drops some. The sample lists 900,000 or so clones, about a sixth occurring once. The sequenced material came from naive CD4+ T cells from blood. These receptors were obtained from a woman younger than 35 in good health.

This chain uses TRBV5-1 with TRBJ2-2; a weak D match, TRBD2 (6 bases). Germline loops: CDR1 SGHRS, CDR2 YFSETQ. Between the trimmed V and J ends, which lost 4 bases and 1 base, there was a span of 11 bases. The CDR3 has 15 amino acids. CDR3 sequence (DNA): TGCGCCAGCAGCCGACTAGGACAGAACACCGGGGAGCTGTTTTTT. Amino acids: CASSRLGQNTGELFF.

This clone was recorded a few times. Distinct nucleotide sequences in the sample also encode this CDR3. The chain has TRBV7-2 and TRBJ2-1; TRBD2 agrees at 11 bases. The CDR3 totals 15 residues. Looked up from germline, CDR1 is SGHTA and CDR2 is FQGNSA. Trimming removed 5 bases from V and 7 bases from J; junction bases left unmatched: 7. The CDR3 DNA follows: TGTGCCAGCAGCCAAGGACTAGCGGGCAGTAATGAGCAGTTCTTC. Its protein is CASSQGLAGSNEQFF.

The chain couples TRBV7-9 to TRBJ1-1; D is perhaps TRBD1 (5 bases). In germline, CDR1 is SEHNR, CDR2 FQNEAQ (reference sequence). V was cut by 0 bases and J by 5 bases, with 16 bases left in between. The CDR3 is 16 amino acids. The CDR3 reads CASSLAYQGRGTEAFF. CDR3 nucleotides: TGTGCCAGCAGCTTAGCGTATCAGGGCCGAGGGACTGAAGCTTTCTTT. Variable domain in full (rest from reference TRBV7-9 and TRBJ1-1): DTGVSQNPRHKITKRGQNVTFRCDPISEHNRLYWYRQTLGQGPEFLTYFQNEAQLEKSRLLSDRFSAERPKGSFSTLEIQRTEQGDSAMYLCASSLAYQGRGTEAFFGQGTRLTVV.

This clone came up a few times. The J gene is TRBJ2-1, the V gene TRBV5-1; no definite D call. Germline CDR1 SGHRS, CDR2 YFSETQ. V dropped 7 bases and J dropped 0 bases, with 11 bases sitting between them. The length of the CDR3 is 14 residues. CDR3 residues: CASQPGYSYNEQFF. The CDR3 nucleotides read TGCGCCAGCCAACCCGGCTACTCCTACAATGAGCAGTTCTTC.

CDR3 coding DNA: TGCGCCAGCAGCTTGTTGGTAGAAGAGACCCAGTACTTC. Residues: CASSLLVEETQYF. V usage is TRBV5-1 and J usage is TRBJ2-5; D not certain. Germline CDR1 and CDR2: SGHRS and YFSETQ. The CDR3 extends over 13 amino acids. Deletions cut 1 base from V and 3 bases from J, with 7 bases between.

This clone showed up just a few times. V usage is TRBV6-5 and J usage is TRBJ2-4; D is unresolved. The length of the CDR3 is 15 residues. V was clipped by 6 bases and J by 0 bases, with 12 bases between them. From germline, CDR1 is MNHEY and CDR2 SVGAGI. For the CDR3, the DNA is TGTGCCAGCAGACAGACCCTCCTAGCCAAAAACATTCAGTACTTC. This gives the protein CASRQTLLAKNIQYF.

This clone was detected only a few times. The same CDR3 is also encoded by other DNA sequences in this sample. The rearrangement uses TRBV7-2 and TRBJ2-7, with 8 bases aligning to TRBD1. The junction had 3 bases not matched to a gene; V was cut back by 1 base and J by 4 bases. This CDR3 spans 14 amino acids. From germline, CDR1 is SGHTA and CDR2 FQGNSA. This CDR3 is CASSLGQGAYEQYF. CDR3 bases: TGTGCCAGCAGCTTAGGTCAGGGGGCGTACGAGCAGTACTTC.

This clone was seen only a few times. The rearrangement joins TRBV10-3 to TRBJ1-4; TRBD1 agrees at 9 bases. Germline lookup yields CDR1 ENHRY and CDR2 SYGVKD. The CDR3 length is 15 residues. The J segment lost 5 bases and the V segment lost 0 bases, leaving 1 base of the junction unmatched. The CDR3 protein is CAISESGTGNEKLFF. CDR3 nucleotides: TGTGCCATCAGTGAGTCGGGGACAGGGAATGAAAAACTGTTTTTT.

The chain couples TRBV4-1 to TRBJ2-4, with D perhaps TRBD1 (6 bases). Trimming removed 1 base at V and 4 bases at J, with 14 bases between. This CDR3 has 16 amino acids. Germline lookup yields CDR1 MGHRA and CDR2 YSYEKL. The CDR3 coding sequence is TGCGCCAGCAGCCAAGGTGGGGGCTCGGCGAAAAACATTCAGTACTTC. Protein: CASSQGGGSAKNIQYF.

The chain couples TRBV4-3 to TRBJ2-1, with 11 bases lining up with TRBD2. The CDR3 runs to 17 residues. Germline-derived CDR1 and CDR2 are LGHNA and YSLEER. The trim removed 1 base at V and 8 bases at J, leaving 10 bases unmatched. CDR3 bases: TGCGCCAGCAGCCAAGTCGTTAGCGGGAGGGCCGGCGATGAGCAGTTCTTC. Its translation is CASSQVVSGRAGDEQFF.

In this sample, this clone turned up a few times. V and J are TRBV28 and TRBJ1-2; D is possibly TRBD1 (6 bases). The germline V and J ends were trimmed by 2 bases and 4 bases, with 14 bases remaining between them. The CDR3 totals 15 residues. Looked up from germline, CDR1 is MDHEN and CDR2 is SYDVKM. The CDR3 region has the DNA TGTGCCAGCAGTTTAGTCCCGGGGGCGGTCTATGGCTACACCTTC. This translates into CASSLVPGAVYGYTF.

The V gene is TRBV7-2, the J gene TRBJ2-1; 14 bases are a match to TRBD2. The CDR3 has 16 residues. CDR1 is SGHTA, CDR2 FQGNSA, per germline. After removal of 1 base from V and 9 bases from J, the junction contained 5 bases not matched to a gene. CDR3 nucleotide sequence: TGTGCCAGCAGCTTAGAGGGGACTAGCGGGAGTGTTGAGCAGTTCTTC. This sequence encodes CASSLEGTSGSVEQFF.

The genes are TRBV9 and TRBJ2-1; D unresolved. The CDR3 spans 14 residues. Trimming cost V 0 bases and J 5 bases, with 9 bases left between them. CDR1 is SGDLS and CDR2 is YYNGEE in the germline V gene. This chain's CDR3 is CASSVASLNNEQFF. The CDR3 DNA reads TGTGCCAGCAGCGTAGCGAGTTTAAACAATGAGCAGTTCTTC.

This chain connects TRBV7-6 to TRBJ2-7; TRBD1 aligns across 8 bases. The CDR3 spans 15 residues. V was pared by 5 bases and J by 9 bases, with 15 bases of the junction left unmatched. Per the germline V gene, CDR1 is SGHVS and CDR2 is FNYEAQ. Here the CDR3 reads CASSHTGTGDPRQYF. The CDR3 DNA reads as TGTGCCAGCAGCCACACCGGGACAGGCGATCCGCGGCAGTACTTC.

The chain has TRBV7-8 and TRBJ2-7, with 9 bases that match TRBD2. V lost 1 base and J lost 3; bases outside the gene matches: 4. CDR3 length equals 15 residues. Germline V CDR1 and CDR2: SGHVS, FQNEAQ. The CDR3 region has the DNA TGTGCCAGCAGCTTAGGGCTAGCGGGGAACTACGAGCAGTACTTC. Translating it yields CASSLGLAGNYEQYF.

The gene calls are TRBV7-3 and TRBJ2-7; perhaps D is TRBD1 or TRBD2 (5 bases each). V dropped 1 base and J dropped 2 bases, with 15 bases sitting between them. Germline values: CDR1 SGHTA, CDR2 FQGTGA. This CDR3 is built from 16 residues. CDR3 loop: CASSLKGPGRPYEQYF. The CDR3 bases are TGTGCCAGCAGCTTAAAAGGACCGGGACGCCCCTACGAGCAGTACTTC.

This chain uses TRBV5-6 with TRBJ1-2; TRBD1 matches at 11 bases. V was clipped by 2 bases and J by 6 bases; unmatched bases: 3. Germline V gene lookup returns CDR1 SGHDT and CDR2 YYEEEE. This CDR3 is 14 amino acids long. The CDR3 spells CASSFRGQGDGYTF. The CDR3 coding sequence is TGTGCCAGCAGCTTTCGGGGACAGGGGGATGGCTACACCTTC.

This clone was seen a few times. The same CDR3 is also encoded by other DNA sequences in this sample. The chain is built from TRBV9 and TRBJ2-7; either TRBD1 or TRBD2 may supply D (5 bases each). The ends were cut back, 0 bases at V and 6 bases at J, with 10 bases in the middle. In germline, CDR1 is SGDLS, CDR2 YYNGEE. The CDR3 runs to 13 residues. CDR3 sequence reads: CASSVVGVSEQYF. The CDR3 nucleotides read TGTGCCAGCAGCGTAGTGGGGGTAAGCGAGCAGTACTTC.

This clone was counted a few times. This chain uses TRBV4-3 with TRBJ2-7; either TRBD1 or TRBD2 may supply D (5 bases each). Germline assignment: CDR1 LGHNA and CDR2 YSLEER. The CDR3 contains 15 residues. The V and J ends lost 3 bases and 3 bases respectively, with 15 bases between them. This CDR3 reads CASSHPKMGDYEQYF. The CDR3 nucleotides are TGCGCCAGCAGCCATCCGAAGATGGGGGACTACGAGCAGTACTTC.

This clone was counted only a few times. J is TRBJ2-7 and V is TRBV7-2; D possibly corresponds to TRBD2 (5 bases). Germline V gene lookup returns CDR1 SGHTA and CDR2 FQGNSA. The CDR3 is 14 amino acids. Trimming left V 5 bases short and J 4 bases short, with 15 bases between. The CDR3 reads CASSPFTGLYEQYF. The DNA of the CDR3 is TGTGCCAGCAGCCCCTTTACGGGATTATACGAGCAGTACTTC.

The chain joins TRBV11-2 to TRBJ2-3; 7 nucleotides match TRBD2. CDR1 SGHAT and CDR2 FQNNGV come from the germline V gene. J lost 5 bases, V lost 4 bases, and 6 bases had no gene match. CDR3 length equals 14 residues. CDR3 loop: CASSSSGTGDTQYF. In DNA, the CDR3 is TGTGCCAGCAGCTCCAGCGGGACCGGAGATACGCAGTATTTT.